A selection of T cell receptor beta chains follows, all from one sample in a study of regulatory T cells in long-lasting Graves disease. Using its own MiXCR run on the multiplex PCR reads, TCRdb lists one record per CDR3 protein. The table includes 300,000 to 400,000 distinct CDR3 sequences, around 20% detected once. The sample consisted of peripheral blood mononuclear cells (PBMCs), taken when the disease was refractory, from a patient treated with antithyroid drugs. Receptors originate from a female donor with Graves disease. Both conserved end residues are part of each CDR3. Each record gives: clone size, CDR3 length, J gene, V gene, D gene, CDR3 DNA, CDR3 protein. D genes are given only for firm matches. Some rows have no size entry. The others give once, few or many, or a class for an expanded clone.

>few|14|TRBJ1-5|TRBV19|TRBD1
TGTGCCAGTACAGGGGGGAGCTATCATCAGCCCCAGCATTTT
CASTGGSYHQPQHF
>.|19|TRBJ1-6|TRBV3-1|TRBD1
TGTGCCAGCAGCCAAGAGGACCCTTTGGGGACAGACTTGGGTTCACCCCTCCACTTT
CASSQEDPLGTDLGSPLHF
>many|15|TRBJ1-4|TRBV6-1|.
TGTGCCAGCGGAAGGACGGCTCCAACTAATGAAAAACTGTTTTTT
CASGRTAPTNEKLFF
>few|15|TRBJ1-2|TRBV19|TRBD1
TGTGCCAGTAGTGGGACAGTGGGAACTGGCTATGGCTACACCTTC
CASSGTVGTGYGYTF
>.|17|TRBJ1-3|TRBV7-3|TRBD1
TGTGCCAGCAGCCATTCAGGGGGCCAAATCTCTGGAAACACCATATATTTT
CASSHSGGQISGNTIYF
>many|14|TRBJ2-7|TRBV2|.
TGTGCCAGCAGACCACCGGGACACTTCTACGAGCAGTACTTC
CASRPPGHFYEQYF
>many|15|TRBJ2-7|TRBV20-1|TRBD2
TGCAGTGCTGGAGGATGGCGGGAGCGTGGCTACGAGCAGTACTTC
CSAGGWRERGYEQYF
>many|17|TRBJ2-5|TRBV7-9|.
TGTGCCAGCAGCTTAGGTCTTCGGCTAACACTTCAAGAGACCCAGTACTTC
CASSLGLRLTLQETQYF
>many|15|TRBJ1-1|TRBV28|.
TGTGCCAGCAGGTGGGGAACACAGGCTAACACTGAAGCTTTCTTT
CASRWGTQANTEAFF
>many|13|TRBJ1-2|TRBV6-1|.
TGTGCCAGCAGTGAAAAGTGGGGGCCTGGCTACACCTTC
CASSEKWGPGYTF
>few|16|TRBJ1-1|TRBV14|.
TGTGCCAGCAGCCAAGTATTTCCAGGGAAGCACACTGAAGCTTTCTTT
CASSQVFPGKHTEAFF
>.|18|TRBJ2-2|TRBV3-1|TRBD2
TGTGCCAGCAGCCAAGAAGCACTAGCGGGGACGAACACCGGGGAGCTGTTTTTT
CASSQEALAGTNTGELFF
>.|12|TRBJ2-1|TRBV11-2|.
TGTGCCAGCAGCTTGACCCACAATGAGCAGTTCTTC
CASSLTHNEQFF
>.|11|TRBJ2-1|TRBV7-9|.
TGTGCCAGCAGCTTAGCCGTTGAGCAGTTCTTC
CASSLAVEQFF
>many|12|TRBJ1-1|TRBV3-1|.
TGTGCCAGCAGCCCTTCTTCCACTGAAGCTTTCTTT
CASSPSSTEAFF
>many|15|TRBJ2-7|TRBV13|TRBD2
TGTGCCAGCAGCTCCCGGACTAGCGGGGGTTACGAGCAGTACTTC
CASSSRTSGGYEQYF
>few|14|TRBJ1-2|TRBV12-3/TRBV12-4|.
TGTGCCAGCAGCTCCTCAAACTTCAACTATGGCTACACCTTC
CASSSSNFNYGYTF
>many|14|TRBJ1-2|TRBV3-1|TRBD1
TGCGCCAGCAGCCAAGGACAGGGGGCGCGTGGCTACACCTTC
CASSQGQGARGYTF
>.|12|TRBJ2-1|TRBV28|.
TGTGCCAGCAGTTTGACGGCCCAGGTCGGTTACTTC
CASSLTAQVGYF
>many|13|TRBJ1-4|TRBV28|TRBD1
TGTGCCAGCAGTTTGGGGACAGCTGAAAAACTGTTTTTT
CASSLGTAEKLFF
>.|14|TRBJ2-7|TRBV28|TRBD1
TGTGCCAGCAGCTACCGGGACAGGGTCAACGAGCAGTACTTC
CASSYRDRVNEQYF
>few|14|TRBJ1-1|TRBV12-5|.
TGTGCTAGTGGTTTGACTCGCATGAACACTGAAGCTTTCTTT
CASGLTRMNTEAFF
>many|14|TRBJ1-2|TRBV30|.
TGTGCCTGGAGTGTCGGCGGGTCAGTCTATGGCTACACCTTC
CAWSVGGSVYGYTF
>many|14|TRBJ2-5|TRBV2|.
TGTGCCAGCAGTGAAAGGGCAGGGAAAGAGACCCAGTACTTC
CASSERAGKETQYF
>.|15|TRBJ2-1|TRBV4-3|TRBD2
TGCGCCAGCAGCCAAGCGGGGGGACGATACAATGAGCAGTTCTTC
CASSQAGGRYNEQFF
>many|15|TRBJ2-7|TRBV20-1|TRBD2
TGCAGTGCTAGGGACTTCGAGCGGGGGGCCTACGAGCAGTACTTC
CSARDFERGAYEQYF
>many|13|TRBJ2-7|TRBV10-3|.
TGTGCCATCGGGGCGGTTGAGGGGAACGAGCAGTACTTC
CAIGAVEGNEQYF
>few|14|TRBJ2-7|TRBV7-8|.
TGTGCCAGCAGCCGGAGATGGGAAGGCTACGAGCAGTACTTC
CASSRRWEGYEQYF
>.|15|TRBJ2-7|TRBV4-1|.
TGCGCCAGCAGCCACGCTTCCCAGGGAATCTACGAGCAGTACTTC
CASSHASQGIYEQYF
>.|15|TRBJ2-7|TRBV19|.
TGTGCCAGTAGTATAGCTTTCGACTACTTCTACGAGCAGTACTTC
CASSIAFDYFYEQYF
>.|14|TRBJ1-1|TRBV28|.
TGTGCCAGCAGTTCCAGGGTTTCGGACACTGAAGCTTTCTTT
CASSSRVSDTEAFF
>few|13|TRBJ2-1|TRBV11-2|.
TGTGCCAGCAGCTTAGCTCCGACACAATTGCAGTTCTTC
CASSLAPTQLQFF
>.|15|TRBJ1-1|TRBV2|TRBD1
TGTGCCAGCAGTGAGCAGGGGGCGATAGTTACTGAAGCTTTCTTT
CASSEQGAIVTEAFF